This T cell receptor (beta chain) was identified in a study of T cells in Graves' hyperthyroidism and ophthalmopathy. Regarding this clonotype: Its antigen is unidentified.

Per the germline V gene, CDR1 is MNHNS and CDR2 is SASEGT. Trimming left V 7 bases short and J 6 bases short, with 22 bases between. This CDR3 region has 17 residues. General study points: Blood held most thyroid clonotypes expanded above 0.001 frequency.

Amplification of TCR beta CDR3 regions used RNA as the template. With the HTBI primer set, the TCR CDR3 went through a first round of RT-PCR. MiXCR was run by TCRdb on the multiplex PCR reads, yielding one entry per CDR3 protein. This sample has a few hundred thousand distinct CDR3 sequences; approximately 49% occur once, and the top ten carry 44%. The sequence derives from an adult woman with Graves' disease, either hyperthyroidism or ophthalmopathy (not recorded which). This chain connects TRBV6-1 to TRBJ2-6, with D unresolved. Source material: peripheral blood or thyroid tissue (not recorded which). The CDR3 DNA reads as TGTGCCAGCAATTCGAAGGGCGCGGATACTGAGGCCAACGTCCTGACTTTC. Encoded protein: CASNSKGADTEANVLTF.